The rows below give T cell receptor beta chains drawn from one sample of a study of brain metastases from non-small cell lung cancer. Data came from immunoSEQ multiplex PCR; TCRdb stores just in-frame clones and leaves some out. This sample has 15,000 or so clones, with around 86% found just once. Specimen: primary lung tumor tissue. The receptors derive from a donor aged 40 or over with non-small cell lung cancer. Both conserved end residues are part of each CDR3.

length,V,J,CDR3
13,TRBV6-5,TRBJ1-3,CASTQDGGNTIYF
12,TRBV30,TRBJ1-1,CAWSVLRPEAFF
16,TRBV6-6,TRBJ1-1,CASSYLGSAENTEAFF
15,TRBV7-2,TRBJ2-1,CASSLRASGGNEQFF
16,TRBV5-5,TRBJ2-2,CASSLGPSPNTGELFF
13,TRBV5-4,TRBJ2-3,CASSTDSTDTQYF
17,TRBV5-8,TRBJ1-5,CASSLGGARVDNQPQHF
15,TRBV9,TRBJ1-2,CASSVEGEGGYGYTF
14,TRBV25-1,TRBJ2-6,CASSEQQVTNVLTF
16,TRBV19,TRBJ1-1,CASSSSWGGMNTEAFF
13,TRBV19,TRBJ2-5,CASTGGKEETQYF
14,TRBV6-2/TRBV6-3,TRBJ1-5,CASSRAGSAQPQHF
13,TRBV4-1,TRBJ2-3,CATRAETTDTQYF
15,TRBV7-8,TRBJ1-2,CASSTDRGLNYGYTF
16,TRBV7-8,TRBJ2-3,CASSLTSGLGADTQYF
14,TRBV5-1,TRBJ1-2,CASSPAGVNYGYTF
15,TRBV2,TRBJ1-5,CASSLAGGFNQPQHF
15,TRBV5-1,TRBJ2-5,CASSLMRPIQETQYF
14,TRBV2,TRBJ1-5,CASRDRFSNQPQHF
17,TRBV6-2/TRBV6-3,TRBJ2-2,CASSHLTSGGSPVELFF
13,TRBV5-1,TRBJ1-2,CAGRTGDGYGYTF
15,TRBV9,TRBJ2-2,CASSVAGGRTGELFF
15,TRBV7-2,TRBJ2-3,CASSLTSGETDTQYF
17,TRBV19,TRBJ1-2,CASSIETGSPYLRGYTF
12,TRBV20-1,TRBJ2-1,CSASQGAHEQFF
15,TRBV6-2/TRBV6-3,TRBJ2-3,CASTPGLEDADTQYF
13,TRBV6-5,TRBJ1-2,CASGDRAPYGYTF